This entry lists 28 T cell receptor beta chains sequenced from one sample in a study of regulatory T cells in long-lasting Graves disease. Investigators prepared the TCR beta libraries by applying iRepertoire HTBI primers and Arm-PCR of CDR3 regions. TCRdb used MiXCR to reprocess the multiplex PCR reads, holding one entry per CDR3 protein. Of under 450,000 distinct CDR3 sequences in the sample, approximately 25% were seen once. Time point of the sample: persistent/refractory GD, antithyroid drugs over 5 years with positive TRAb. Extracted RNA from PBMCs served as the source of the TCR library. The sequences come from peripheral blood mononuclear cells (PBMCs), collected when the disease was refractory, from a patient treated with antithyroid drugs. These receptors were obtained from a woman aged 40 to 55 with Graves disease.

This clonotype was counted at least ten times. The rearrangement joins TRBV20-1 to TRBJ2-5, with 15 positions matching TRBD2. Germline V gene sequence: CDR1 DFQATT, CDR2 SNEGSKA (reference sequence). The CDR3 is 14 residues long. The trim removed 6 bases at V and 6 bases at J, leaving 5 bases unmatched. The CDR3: CSASGTSGRKTQYF. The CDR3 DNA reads TGCAGTGCGAGTGGGACTAGCGGGAGGAAGACCCAGTACTTC.

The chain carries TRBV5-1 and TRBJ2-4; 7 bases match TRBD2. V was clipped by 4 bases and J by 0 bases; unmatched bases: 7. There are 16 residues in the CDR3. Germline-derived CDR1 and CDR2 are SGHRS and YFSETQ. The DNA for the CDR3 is TGCGCCAGCAGCATGGGACTACCCTTAGCCAAAAACATTCAGTACTTC. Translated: CASSMGLPLAKNIQYF.

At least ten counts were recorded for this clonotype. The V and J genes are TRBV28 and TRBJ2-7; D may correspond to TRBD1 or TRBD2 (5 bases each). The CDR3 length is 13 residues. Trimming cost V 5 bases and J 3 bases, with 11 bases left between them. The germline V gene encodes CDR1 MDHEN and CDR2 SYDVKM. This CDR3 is CASSTGPVYEQYF. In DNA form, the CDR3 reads TGTGCCAGCAGTACGGGACCTGTCTACGAGCAGTACTTC.

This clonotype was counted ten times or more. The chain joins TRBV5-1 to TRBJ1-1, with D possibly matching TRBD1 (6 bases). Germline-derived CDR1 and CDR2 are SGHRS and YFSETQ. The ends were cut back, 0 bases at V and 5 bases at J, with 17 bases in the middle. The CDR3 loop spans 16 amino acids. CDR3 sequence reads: CASSLGGPIPQTEAFF. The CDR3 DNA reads TGCGCCAGCAGCTTGGGGGGGCCCATACCTCAAACTGAAGCTTTCTTT.

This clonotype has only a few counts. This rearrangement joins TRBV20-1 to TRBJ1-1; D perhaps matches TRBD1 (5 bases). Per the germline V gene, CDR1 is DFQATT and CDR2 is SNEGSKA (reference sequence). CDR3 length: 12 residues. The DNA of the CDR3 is TGCAGCACCTTGGGGGGGACGGCTGAAGCTTTCTTT. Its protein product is CSTLGGTAEAFF.

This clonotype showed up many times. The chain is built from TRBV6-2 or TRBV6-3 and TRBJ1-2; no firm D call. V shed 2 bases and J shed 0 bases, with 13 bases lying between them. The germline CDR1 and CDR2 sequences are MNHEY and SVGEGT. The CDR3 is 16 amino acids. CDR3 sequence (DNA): TGTGCCAGCAGTTACGCGTGGGGATCTTCTAACTATGGCTACACCTTC. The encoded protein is CASSYAWGSSNYGYTF.

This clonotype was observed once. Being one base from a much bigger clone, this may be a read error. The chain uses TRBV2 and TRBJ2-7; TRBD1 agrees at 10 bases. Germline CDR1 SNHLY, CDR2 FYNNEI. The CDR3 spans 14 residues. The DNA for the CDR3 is TGTCCCAGCACCCCGGGACAGGGGTCCTACGAGCAGTACTTC. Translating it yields CPSTPGQGSYEQYF.

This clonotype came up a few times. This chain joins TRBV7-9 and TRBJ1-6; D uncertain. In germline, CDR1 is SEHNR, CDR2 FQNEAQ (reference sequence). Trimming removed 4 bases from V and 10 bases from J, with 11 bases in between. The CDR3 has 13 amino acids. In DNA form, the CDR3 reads TGTGCCAGCAGCTCATCCATCGGGTCACCCCTCCACTTT. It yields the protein CASSSSIGSPLHF.

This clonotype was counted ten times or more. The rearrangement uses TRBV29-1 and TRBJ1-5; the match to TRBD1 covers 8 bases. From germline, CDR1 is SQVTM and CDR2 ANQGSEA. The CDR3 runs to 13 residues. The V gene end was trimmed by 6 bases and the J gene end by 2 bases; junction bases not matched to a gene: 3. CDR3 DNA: TGCAGCGTCTTACAGGGGGGCAATCAGCCCCAGCATTTT. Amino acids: CSVLQGGNQPQHF. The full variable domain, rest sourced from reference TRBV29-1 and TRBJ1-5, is SAVISQKPSRDICQRGTSLTIQCQVDSQVTMMFWYRQQPGQSLTLIATANQGSEATYESGFVIDKFPISRPNLTFSTLTVSNMSPEDSSIYLCSVLQGGNQPQHFGDGTRLSIL.

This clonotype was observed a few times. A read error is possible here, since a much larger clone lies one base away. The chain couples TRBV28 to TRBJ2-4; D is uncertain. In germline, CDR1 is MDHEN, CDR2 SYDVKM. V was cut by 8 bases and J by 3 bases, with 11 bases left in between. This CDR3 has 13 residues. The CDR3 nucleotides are TGTGCCAGCGGCTGGGCAGGCAAAAACATTCAGTACTTC. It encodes CASGWAGKNIQYF.

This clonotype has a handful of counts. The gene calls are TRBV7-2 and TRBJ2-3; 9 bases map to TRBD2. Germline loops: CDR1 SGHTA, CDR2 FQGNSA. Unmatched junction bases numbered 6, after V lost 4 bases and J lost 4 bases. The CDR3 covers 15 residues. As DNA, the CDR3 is TGTGCCAGCAGCTCCGGGACTAGCATAGCAGATACGCAGTATTTT. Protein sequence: CASSSGTSIADTQYF. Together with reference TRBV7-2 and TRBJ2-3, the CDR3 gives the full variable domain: GAGVSQSPSNKVTEKGKDVELRCDPISGHTALYWYRQSLGQGLEFLIYFQGNSAPDKSGLPSDRFSAERTGGSVSTLTIQRTQQEDSAVYLCASSSGTSIADTQYFGPGTRLTVL.

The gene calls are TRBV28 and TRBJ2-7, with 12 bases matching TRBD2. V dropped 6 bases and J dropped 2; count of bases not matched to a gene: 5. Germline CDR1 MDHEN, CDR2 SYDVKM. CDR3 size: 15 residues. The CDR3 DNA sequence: TGTGCCAGCAGCCCTCTAGCGGGAGGGACCTACGAGCAGTACTTC. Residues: CASSPLAGGTYEQYF.

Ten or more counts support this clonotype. Here the CDR3 DNA reads TGTGCCAGCAGTTCGACAGGTGGTGGGCAGTATTTT. This codes for CASSSTGGGQYF. The rearrangement links TRBV6-5 to TRBJ2-3; D is perhaps TRBD1 (6 bases). CDR3 length: 12 residues. CDR1 and CDR2 from the germline V gene are MNHEY and SVGAGI. The ends were cut back, 4 bases at V and 11 bases at J, with 13 bases in the middle.

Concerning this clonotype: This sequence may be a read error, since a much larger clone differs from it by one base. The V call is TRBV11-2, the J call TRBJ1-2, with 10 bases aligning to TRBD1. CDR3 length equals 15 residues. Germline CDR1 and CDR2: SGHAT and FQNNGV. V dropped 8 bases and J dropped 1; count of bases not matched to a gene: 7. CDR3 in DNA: TGTGCCAGCGGCCCGCGGGACAGGGGTAACTATGGCTACACCTTC. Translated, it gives CASGPRDRGNYGYTF. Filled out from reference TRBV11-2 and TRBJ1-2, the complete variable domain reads EAGVAQSPRYKIIEKRQSVAFWCNPISGHATLYWYQQILGQGPKLLIQFQNNGVVDDSQLPKDRFSAERLKGVDSTLKIQPAKLEDSAVYLCASGPRDRGNYGYTFGSGTRLTVV.

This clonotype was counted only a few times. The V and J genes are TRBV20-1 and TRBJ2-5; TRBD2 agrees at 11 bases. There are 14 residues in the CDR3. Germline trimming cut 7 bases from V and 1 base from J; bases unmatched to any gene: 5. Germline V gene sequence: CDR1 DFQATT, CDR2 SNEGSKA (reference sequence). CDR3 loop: CSVRLAGSQETQYF. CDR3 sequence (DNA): TGCAGTGTGCGACTAGCGGGGAGCCAAGAGACCCAGTACTTC.

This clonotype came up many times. The CDR3, as DNA: TGTGCCAGCAACCCGGGTTCCTACGAGCAGTACTTC. The encoded protein is CASNPGSYEQYF. The rearrangement uses TRBV11-2 and TRBJ2-7; D unclear. CDR3 length: 12 amino acids. V was cut by 7 bases and J by 1 base, with 8 bases left in between. Germline loops: CDR1 SGHAT, CDR2 FQNNGV.

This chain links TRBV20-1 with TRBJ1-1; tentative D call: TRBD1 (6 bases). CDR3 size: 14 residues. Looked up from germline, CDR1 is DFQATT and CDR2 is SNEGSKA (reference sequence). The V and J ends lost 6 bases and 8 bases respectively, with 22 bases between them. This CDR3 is CSARRGGKRVEAFF. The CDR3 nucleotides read TGCAGTGCCCGAAGGGGGGGGAAGAGGGTCGAAGCTTTCTTT.

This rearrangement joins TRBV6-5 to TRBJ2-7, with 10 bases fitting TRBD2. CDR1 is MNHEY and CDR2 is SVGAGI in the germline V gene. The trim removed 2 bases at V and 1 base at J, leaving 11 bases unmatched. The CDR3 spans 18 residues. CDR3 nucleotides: TGTGCCAGCAGTTACAAAGGGTCTAGCGGGAGTAGGTCCTACGAGCAGTACTTC. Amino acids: CASSYKGSSGSRSYEQYF.

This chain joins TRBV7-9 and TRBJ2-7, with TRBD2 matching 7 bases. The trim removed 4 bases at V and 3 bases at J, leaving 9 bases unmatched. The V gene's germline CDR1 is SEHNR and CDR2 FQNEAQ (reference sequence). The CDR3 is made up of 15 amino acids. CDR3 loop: CASSSGSGIYYEQYF. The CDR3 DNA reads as TGTGCCAGCAGCTCCGGAAGCGGGATCTACTACGAGCAGTACTTC.

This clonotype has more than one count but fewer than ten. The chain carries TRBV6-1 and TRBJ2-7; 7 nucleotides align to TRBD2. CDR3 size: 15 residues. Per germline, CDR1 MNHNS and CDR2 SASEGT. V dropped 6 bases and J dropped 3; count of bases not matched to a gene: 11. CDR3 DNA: TGTGCCAGCAGCTCCGGGACGGCGGGGGTCTACGAGCAGTACTTC. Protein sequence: CASSSGTAGVYEQYF.

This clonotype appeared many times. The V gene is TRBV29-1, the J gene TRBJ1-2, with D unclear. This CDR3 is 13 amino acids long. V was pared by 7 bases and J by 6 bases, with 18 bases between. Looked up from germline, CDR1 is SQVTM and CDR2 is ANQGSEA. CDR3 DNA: TGCAGCGCCCCGGAGCGATTTGGGGATGGCTACACCTTC. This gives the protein CSAPERFGDGYTF.

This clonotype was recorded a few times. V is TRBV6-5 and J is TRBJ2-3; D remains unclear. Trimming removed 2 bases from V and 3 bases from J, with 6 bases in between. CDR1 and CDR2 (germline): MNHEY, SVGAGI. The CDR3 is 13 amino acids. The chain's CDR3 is CASSYRVTDTQYF. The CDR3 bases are TGTGCCAGCAGTTACAGAGTAACAGATACGCAGTATTTT.

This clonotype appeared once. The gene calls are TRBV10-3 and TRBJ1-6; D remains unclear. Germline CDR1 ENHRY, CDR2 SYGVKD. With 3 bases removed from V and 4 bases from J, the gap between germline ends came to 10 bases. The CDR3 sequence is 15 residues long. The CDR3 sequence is CAISDLSSYNSPLHF. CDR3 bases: TGTGCCATCAGTGATCTGAGTTCTTATAATTCACCCCTCCACTTT.

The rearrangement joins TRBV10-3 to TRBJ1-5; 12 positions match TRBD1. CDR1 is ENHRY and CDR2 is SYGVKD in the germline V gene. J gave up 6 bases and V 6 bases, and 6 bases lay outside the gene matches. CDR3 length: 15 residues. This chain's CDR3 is CAIRAGTGGIQPQHF. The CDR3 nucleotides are TGTGCCATCAGGGCCGGGACAGGGGGCATTCAGCCCCAGCATTTT.

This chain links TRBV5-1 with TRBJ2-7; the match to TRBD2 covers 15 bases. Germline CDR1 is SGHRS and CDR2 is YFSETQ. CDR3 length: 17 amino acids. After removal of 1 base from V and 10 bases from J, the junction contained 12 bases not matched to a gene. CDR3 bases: TGCGCCAGCAGCTTGAGCCCTACGGGACTAGCGGGAGGAAGTCAGTACTTC. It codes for CASSLSPTGLAGGSQYF.

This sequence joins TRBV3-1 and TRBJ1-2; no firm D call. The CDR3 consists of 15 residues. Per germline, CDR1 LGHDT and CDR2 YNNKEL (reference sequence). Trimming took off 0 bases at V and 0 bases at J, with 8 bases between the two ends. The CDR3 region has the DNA TGTGCCAGCAGCCAAGATCACAGTTCTAACTATGGCTACACCTTC. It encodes CASSQDHSSNYGYTF.

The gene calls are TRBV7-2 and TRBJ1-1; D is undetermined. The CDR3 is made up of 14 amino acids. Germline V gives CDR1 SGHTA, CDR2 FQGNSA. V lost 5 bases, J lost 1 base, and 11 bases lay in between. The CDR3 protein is CASSRFGENTEAFF. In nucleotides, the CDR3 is TGTGCCAGCAGCCGATTCGGGGAGAACACTGAAGCTTTCTTT.

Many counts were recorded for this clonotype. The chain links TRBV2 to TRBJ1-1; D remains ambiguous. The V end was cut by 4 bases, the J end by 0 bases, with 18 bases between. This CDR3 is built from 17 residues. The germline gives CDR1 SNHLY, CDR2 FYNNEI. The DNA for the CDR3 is TGTGCCAGCAGTGTAGATTCGACGGTAACGATGAACACTGAAGCTTTCTTT. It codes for CASSVDSTVTMNTEAFF.